The 30 T cell receptor beta chains below come from one sample, sequenced in a study of blood T cell repertoires in COVID-19. Data came from immunoSEQ multiplex PCR; TCRdb stores just in-frame clones and leaves some out. Here the sample spans 150,000 to 200,000 clones, around 90% being singletons. Sample: peripheral blood. The receptors stem from a man aged 40-50 years with acute or convalescent COVID-19.

The gene calls are TRBV5-1 and TRBJ2-2, with a possible D match to TRBD1 (6 bases). Germline loops: CDR1 SGHRS, CDR2 YFSETQ. This CDR3 has 15 residues. The V end lost 4 bases, the J end lost 5 bases, and 15 bases lay between the germline ends. CDR3 coding DNA: TGCGCCAGCAGCCTGAGGCAGGGGAAAACCGGGGAGCTGTTTTTT. It encodes CASSLRQGKTGELFF.

V is TRBV9 and J is TRBJ1-4; no clear D gene. Looked up from germline, CDR1 is SGDLS and CDR2 is YYNGEE. This CDR3 comprises 16 residues. V was clipped by 0 bases and J by 3 bases, with 12 bases between them. DNA of the CDR3: TGTGCCAGCAGCGTAGGTTTAAAACTCGCTAATGAAAAACTGTTTTTT. This codes for CASSVGLKLANEKLFF.

This rearrangement joins TRBV30 to TRBJ1-3, with 8 bases matching TRBD1. Per the germline V gene, CDR1 is GTSNPN and CDR2 is SVGIG (reference sequence). The CDR3 loop spans 12 amino acids. The V and J ends lost 4 bases and 7 bases, in that order; junction bases with no gene match: 3. CDR3 nucleotides: TGTGCCTGGATTTACAGGGGGAACACCATATATTTT. Encoded protein: CAWIYRGNTIYF.

The genes are TRBV2 and TRBJ2-6, with TRBD1 matching 10 bases. Germline values: CDR1 SNHLY, CDR2 FYNNEI. This CDR3 comprises 17 residues. The V segment lost 3 bases and the J segment 0 bases; nucleotides outside the gene matches: 2. The CDR3: CASSEGQGSSGANVLTF. The DNA for the CDR3 is TGTGCCAGCAGTGAGGGACAGGGGTCCTCTGGGGCCAACGTCCTGACTTTC. Together with reference TRBV2 and TRBJ2-6, the CDR3 gives the full variable domain: EPEVTQTPSHQVTQMGQEVILRCVPISNHLYFYWYRQILGQKVEFLVSFYNNEISEKSEIFDDQFSVERPDGSNFTLKIRSTKLEDSAMYFCASSEGQGSSGANVLTFGAGSRLTVL.

The chain combines TRBV9 with TRBJ2-5, with D possibly TRBD2 on 5 matching bases. Germline loops: CDR1 SGDLS, CDR2 YYNGEE. V was cut by 3 bases and J by 2 bases, with 14 bases left in between. The CDR3 spans 15 residues. The CDR3 spells CASSGRSSLQETQYF. The CDR3 bases are TGTGCCAGCAGCGGACGATCTAGCCTACAAGAGACCCAGTACTTC.

This chain connects TRBV10-2 to TRBJ2-2; weak D call: TRBD2 (7 bases). Between the trimmed V and J ends, which lost 8 bases and 4 bases, there was a span of 29 bases. Germline V gives CDR1 WSHSY, CDR2 SAAADI. The CDR3 contains 19 residues. In nucleotides, the CDR3 is TGCGCCAGCCTTAACGTCAAGTCCTTCGGGGGGCCGGGCACCGGGGAGCTGTTTTTT. It codes for CASLNVKSFGGPGTGELFF.

The chain joins TRBV5-1 to TRBJ2-7; 13 bases are a match to TRBD2. The CDR3 totals 15 residues. The germline V gene encodes CDR1 SGHRS and CDR2 YFSETQ. The V gene end was trimmed by 7 bases and the J gene end by 3 bases; junction bases not matched to a gene: 7. Written as DNA, the CDR3 is TGCGCCAGCCGACTAGCGGGGGGCCAGGGCTACGAGCAGTACTTC. This codes for CASRLAGGQGYEQYF.

The chain carries TRBV9 and TRBJ1-6; 9 positions agree with TRBD1. The CDR3 consists of 15 residues. The junction had 12 bases not matched to a gene; V was cut back by 7 bases and J by 10 bases. Germline V CDR1 and CDR2: SGDLS, YYNGEE. In nucleotides, the CDR3 is TGTGCCAGCTCCGGGACAGGGAGTCTGTGGTCACCCCTCCACTTT. This codes for CASSGTGSLWSPLHF.

The V gene is TRBV5-5, the J gene TRBJ1-4, with 9 bases identical to TRBD1. V was clipped by 4 bases and J by 5 bases; unmatched bases: 9. The CDR3 loop spans 16 amino acids. Germline CDR1 SGHKS, CDR2 YYEKEE (reference sequence). DNA of the CDR3: TGTGCCAGCAGCCTTATACCGGGACAGGGCAATGAAAAACTGTTTTTT. This encodes CASSLIPGQGNEKLFF.

V usage is TRBV7-9 and J usage is TRBJ2-1; D is perhaps TRBD1 (6 bases). V gave up 1 base and J gave up 7 bases, with 14 bases separating them. Per germline, CDR1 SEHNR and CDR2 FQNEAQ (reference sequence). The CDR3 length is 15 residues. DNA of the CDR3: TGTGCCAGCAGCTTAGGGCCTACAGGGTTAAATGAGCAGTTCTTC. It translates to CASSLGPTGLNEQFF.

This clone has just one count. This chain uses TRBV9 with TRBJ2-7; D is unclear. This CDR3 is 14 amino acids long. Germline loops: CDR1 SGDLS, CDR2 YYNGEE. The ends were cut back, 0 bases at V and 0 bases at J, with 7 bases in the middle. CDR3 in DNA: TGTGCCAGCAGCGTAGAGAGAGTCTCCTACGAGCAGTACTTC. This gives the protein CASSVERVSYEQYF.

This chain connects TRBV27 to TRBJ1-6; TRBD1 aligns across 7 bases. J gave up 10 bases and V 4 bases, and 13 bases lay outside the gene matches. Germline V CDR1 and CDR2: MNHEY, SMNVEV (reference sequence). The CDR3 extends over 16 amino acids. DNA of the CDR3: TGTGCCAGCAGTTATTTCGGAAACAGGGGCGGCTCACCCCTCCACTTT. This gives the protein CASSYFGNRGGSPLHF.

V gene TRBV7-2 combines with J gene TRBJ1-6, with D tentatively TRBD1 (5 bases). The CDR3 has 15 residues. Trimming shortened V by 1 base and J by 5 bases, and 9 bases separated the two germline ends. Germline lookup yields CDR1 SGHTA and CDR2 FQGNSA. The CDR3 reads CASSLDWGDNSPLHF. The CDR3 nucleotides read TGTGCCAGCAGCTTAGATTGGGGGGATAATTCACCCCTCCACTTT.

This clone is a singleton in its sample. The J gene is TRBJ2-1, the V gene TRBV19; perhaps TRBD2 as D (6 bases). The CDR3 is 17 residues long. Deletions cut 4 bases from V and 6 bases from J, with 22 bases between. The germline V gene encodes CDR1 LNHDA and CDR2 SQIVND (reference sequence). CDR3 residues: CASSTSSRGFRSNEQFF. The DNA for the CDR3 is TGTGCCAGTAGTACCTCCTCTCGGGGGTTTAGGAGCAATGAGCAGTTCTTC.

The CDR3 reads CASSQISRRTSGGYEQFF. CDR3 nucleotides: TGTGCCAGCAGCCAAATAAGTCGTAGGACTAGCGGGGGCTATGAGCAGTTCTTC. The chain uses TRBV3-1 (or the pseudogene TRBV3-2) and TRBJ2-1, with 13 nucleotides matching TRBD2. CDR1 is LGHDT and CDR2 is YNNKEL in the germline V gene (reference sequence). The CDR3 is made up of 18 amino acids. V shed 2 bases, J shed 8 bases, and the junction held 12 bases outside the gene matches.

This clone was picked up one time. The rearrangement links TRBV28 to TRBJ1-1; D uncertain. V was cut by 4 bases and J by 8 bases, with 11 bases left in between. Germline V gene sequence: CDR1 MDHEN, CDR2 SYDVKM. This CDR3 is 12 amino acids long. The CDR3 is CASSYRGREAFF. The CDR3 nucleotides are TGTGCCAGCAGTTACCGGGGTCGGGAAGCTTTCTTT.

The CDR3: CASSQEPLDRAYEQYF. In DNA form, the CDR3 reads TGTGCCAGCAGCCAAGAGCCCTTGGACAGAGCCTACGAGCAGTACTTC. V usage is TRBV3-1 (or the pseudogene TRBV3-2) and J usage is TRBJ2-7; maybe TRBD1 (6 bases). Trimming pared 0 bases from V and 2 bases from J, leaving 14 bases between. The CDR3 sequence is 16 residues long. Germline V lookup: CDR1 LGHDT, CDR2 YNNKEL (reference sequence).

The chain joins TRBV3-1 (or the pseudogene TRBV3-2) to TRBJ2-7, with 8 bases fitting TRBD2. Per the germline V gene, CDR1 is LGHDT and CDR2 is YNNKEL (reference sequence). The length of the CDR3 is 16 residues. Trimming took 2 bases from V and 3 from J; bases not matched to a gene: 9. The CDR3 spells CASSQRLAGSIYEQYF. The CDR3 DNA sequence: TGTGCCAGCAGCCAAAGGTTAGCGGGGTCCATCTACGAGCAGTACTTC.

The count of this clone is one. This rearrangement joins TRBV6-5 to TRBJ2-3; D not resolved. This CDR3 comprises 13 residues. The V and J ends lost 7 bases and 5 bases respectively, with 13 bases between them. Germline CDR1 and CDR2: MNHEY and SVGAGI. Here the CDR3 DNA reads TGTGCCAGCACCCCCCCCGGTCAAGATACGCAGTATTTT. Amino acid sequence: CASTPPGQDTQYF.

The rearrangement links TRBV30 to TRBJ1-1, with 9 bases identical to TRBD1. The CDR3 extends over 14 amino acids. V lost 4 bases and J lost 7; bases outside the gene matches: 10. The germline CDR1 and CDR2 sequences are GTSNPN and SVGIG (reference sequence). The CDR3, as DNA: TGTGCCTGGACTAATGGACAGGGGTGGATTGAAGCTTTCTTT. Protein sequence: CAWTNGQGWIEAFF.

This chain links TRBV12-3 or TRBV12-4 with TRBJ2-3; no clear D. The CDR3 loop spans 12 amino acids. V was cut by 7 bases and J by 1 base, with 6 bases left in between. CDR3 loop: CASNTGTDTQYF. DNA of the CDR3: TGTGCCAGCAATACAGGCACAGATACGCAGTATTTT.

The V call is TRBV2, the J call TRBJ2-7; 7 nucleotides agree with TRBD2. From germline, CDR1 is SNHLY and CDR2 FYNNEI. This CDR3 contains 12 residues. Trimming at V came to 4 bases and at J to 4 bases, leaving 1 base not matched to a gene. The CDR3 reads CASSGLAYEQYF. The DNA for the CDR3 is TGTGCCAGCAGTGGACTAGCTTACGAGCAGTACTTC.

The rearrangement joins TRBV19 to TRBJ1-1, with D unclear. The length of the CDR3 is 15 residues. Trimming cost V 5 bases and J 0 bases, with 13 bases left between them. CDR1 and CDR2 from the germline V gene are LNHDA and SQIVND (reference sequence). CDR3 loop: CASSPERNMNTEAFF. In DNA form, the CDR3 reads TGTGCCAGTAGTCCTGAGCGGAATATGAACACTGAAGCTTTCTTT. Full variable domain (rest looked up from reference TRBV19 and TRBJ1-1): DGGITQSPKYLFRKEGQNVTLSCEQNLNHDAMYWYRQDPGQGLRLIYYSQIVNDFQKGDIAEGYSVSREKKESFPLTVTSAQKNPTAFYLCASSPERNMNTEAFFGQGTRLTVV.

The chain recombines TRBV7-2 with TRBJ1-2; D not certain. V was trimmed by 5 bases and J by 2 bases, leaving 12 bases between them. The CDR3 sequence is 14 residues long. CDR1 SGHTA and CDR2 FQGNSA come from the germline V gene. The CDR3 region has the DNA TGTGCCAGCAGCGCCTATGAGACAAACTATGGCTACACCTTC. Translation: CASSAYETNYGYTF.

V is TRBV24-1 and J is TRBJ2-1; 9 bases match TRBD1. Losses at the gene ends were 4 bases for V and 8 bases for J; bases not matched to a gene: 5. The CDR3 has 14 residues. Germline V gives CDR1 KGHDR, CDR2 SFDVKD. The CDR3 reads CATSDPGQGYEQFF. The CDR3 DNA is TGTGCCACCAGTGACCCGGGACAGGGCTATGAGCAGTTCTTC.

The chain links TRBV6-1 to TRBJ1-6; D remains unclear. Trimming took off 1 base at V and 9 bases at J, with 16 bases between the two ends. Germline V gene data show CDR1 as MNHNS and CDR2 as SASEGT. This CDR3 contains 16 residues. CDR3 bases: TGTGCCAGCAGTGAAGTCGCCGACGGAGGTGGTTCACCCCTCCACTTT. Its protein product is CASSEVADGGGSPLHF.

The chain is built from TRBV24-1 and TRBJ2-5, with 7 bases identical to TRBD1. V lost 7 bases to trimming and J lost 5 bases; unmatched junction nucleotides: 6. Germline CDR1 and CDR2: KGHDR and SFDVKD. The CDR3 is 13 residues long. CDR3 sequence: CATSPSGQETQYF. Written as DNA, the CDR3 is TGTGCCACCAGCCCTTCGGGACAGGAGACCCAGTACTTC.

J is TRBJ1-4 and V is TRBV10-3, with a possible D match to TRBD1 (6 bases). V was clipped by 11 bases and J by 7 bases, with 26 bases between them. The V gene's germline CDR1 is ENHRY and CDR2 SYGVKD. The CDR3 is made up of 16 amino acids. For the CDR3, the DNA is TGTGCCGCCGGGGCCCCAGAGAGGGGGTATGGTGAAAAACTGTTTTTT. It encodes CAAGAPERGYGEKLFF.

J is TRBJ1-4 and V is TRBV7-9, with TRBD1 as a possible D gene (5 bases). The CDR3 runs to 16 residues. V lost 5 bases and J 1 base, leaving 14 bases between the germline ends. Germline CDR1 SEHNR, CDR2 FQNEAQ (reference sequence). CDR3 amino acids: CASSASNRKTNEKLFF. DNA for the CDR3: TGTGCCAGCAGCGCCTCCAACAGGAAAACTAATGAAAAACTGTTTTTT. The full variable domain, in which reference TRBV7-9 and TRBJ1-4 provide the parts outside the CDR3, is DTGVSQNPRHKITKRGQNVTFRCDPISEHNRLYWYRQTLGQGPEFLTYFQNEAQLEKSRLLSDRFSAERPKGSFSTLEIQRTEQGDSAMYLCASSASNRKTNEKLFFGSGTQLSVL.

The chain links TRBV18 to TRBJ2-1; 10 nucleotides align to TRBD2. The length of the CDR3 is 20 residues. Losses at the gene ends were 6 bases for V and 0 bases for J; bases not matched to a gene: 17. Germline V gives CDR1 KGHSH, CDR2 LQKENI. For the CDR3, the DNA is TGTGCCAGCTCGCCCCTACAGTTAGCGGGGGGCCGCAGCTCCTACAATGAGCAGTTCTTC. Protein: CASSPLQLAGGRSSYNEQFF.